Included here is one T cell receptor beta chain sequence, with context. This record belongs to a study of blood T cell repertoires in COVID-19. Overall study: Samples came from the United States, Italy and Spain, spanning acute and convalescent COVID-19.

In the original workflow: Reference gene primer amplification gave estimated nucleated cell counts. The protocol was immunoSEQ multiplex PCR, while the TCRdb copy is restricted to in-frame clones and leaves out a portion. Clonal size and the V and J genes are those of that table, whereas D and trimming came from the DNA. The data show some 350,000 clones, roughly 90% seen once. The CDR3 loop spans 14 amino acids. V lost 0 bases and J 3 bases, leaving 9 bases between the germline ends. In germline, CDR1 is SGHDT, CDR2 YYEEEE. Patients at the Seattle site were enrolled during active infection and followed longitudinally.

The TCR sequence derives from a woman younger than 45 with COVID-19, enrolled during active disease. The gene calls are TRBV5-6 and TRBJ1-2; D is unclear. The sequencing input was peripheral blood. The CDR3 DNA follows: TGTGCCAGCAGCTTGGAGCAGAGGGACTATGGCTACACCTTC. Translation gives CASSLEQRDYGYTF.